The rows below give T cell receptor beta chains drawn from one sample of a study of T-cell reconstitution after alpha-beta-depleted transplantation in children. Each CDR3 protein is one row after TCRdb ran MiXCR on the PCR reads. The sample includes more than 75,000 distinct CDR3 sequences, more than 20% of them seen just once. The specimen comprised PBMCs, sampled before TCRalphabeta/CD19-depleted stem cell transplant. These receptors were taken from a boy aged 2 to 10 with acute lymphoblastic leukemia, due to receive a stem cell transplant. Both conserved end residues are part of each CDR3. D genes are given only for firm matches.

J gene	V gene	D gene	CDR3 protein
TRBJ2-5	TRBV5-1	NA	CASSGVQKETQYF
TRBJ2-7	TRBV2	TRBD1	CASSETGGPYEQYF
TRBJ1-2	TRBV5-1	TRBD1	CASSFDHPDRVPYGYTF
TRBJ2-3	TRBV28	TRBD1	CASSSTLKGQGTTDTQYF
TRBJ2-3	TRBV5-1	TRBD1	CASSVDGTGSDTQYF
TRBJ2-1	TRBV7-2	NA	CASSLDLLGYEQFF
TRBJ1-1	TRBV7-8	NA	CASSLYGDPRTEAFF
TRBJ2-2	TRBV24-1	NA	CATSGKGRNTGELFF
TRBJ2-3	TRBV3-1	NA	CASSQDLEGVRGTDTQYF
TRBJ1-2	TRBV3-1	NA	CASSVGPYYGYTF
TRBJ2-1	TRBV28	NA	CASSPRTSYNEQFF
TRBJ2-4	TRBV20-1	NA	CSARESSNIQYF
TRBJ2-7	TRBV5-1	TRBD1	CASSLAGTVSYEQYF
TRBJ1-1	TRBV29-1	NA	CSVGLGEIEAFF
TRBJ2-7	TRBV7-9	NA	CASSESRGLSEGYEQYF
TRBJ2-3	TRBV4-1	TRBD2	CASSHPGLAEGLTDTQYF
TRBJ2-1	TRBV27	TRBD2	CASRIYTGTSGGSSYNEQFF
TRBJ2-1	TRBV5-1	TRBD2	CASSPELAEGPYEQFF